This TCR beta chain was sequenced for a study of OX40 agonist ivuxolimab in advanced cancers. Study at large: The patients received agonistic anti-OX40 (CD134) antibody ivuxolimab. A diagnosis of hepatocellular carcinoma, melanoma, renal cell or head and neck cancer was present in dose-escalation patients. Overall study findings and caveats: Among T cells, CD8+ cells averaged more expanded clones than CD4+ cells.

Germline V gene lookup returns CDR1 GTSNPN and CDR2 SVGIG (reference sequence). CDR3 length equals 15 residues. V shed 2 bases, J shed 7 bases, and the junction held 7 bases outside the gene matches. The method was immunoSEQ multiplex PCR; TCRdb's version includes in-frame clones alone and lacks a portion of them. The sample holds tens of thousands of clones; approximately 86% are singletons and the top ten take about 0.78%. In regard to this clone: Antigen unknown.

The sequencing here drew on CD4+ or CD8+ T cells sorted from blood, taken in a trial of the OX40 agonist ivuxolimab. The chain uses TRBV30 and TRBJ1-6; TRBD1 agrees at 8 bases. This clonotype originated in an adult with an advanced solid tumor such as melanoma, head and neck, liver or kidney cancer. The CDR3, as DNA: TGTGCCTGGAGTTCATCAACAGGGGGGAATTCACCCCTCCACTTT. Amino acids: CAWSSSTGGNSPLHF.